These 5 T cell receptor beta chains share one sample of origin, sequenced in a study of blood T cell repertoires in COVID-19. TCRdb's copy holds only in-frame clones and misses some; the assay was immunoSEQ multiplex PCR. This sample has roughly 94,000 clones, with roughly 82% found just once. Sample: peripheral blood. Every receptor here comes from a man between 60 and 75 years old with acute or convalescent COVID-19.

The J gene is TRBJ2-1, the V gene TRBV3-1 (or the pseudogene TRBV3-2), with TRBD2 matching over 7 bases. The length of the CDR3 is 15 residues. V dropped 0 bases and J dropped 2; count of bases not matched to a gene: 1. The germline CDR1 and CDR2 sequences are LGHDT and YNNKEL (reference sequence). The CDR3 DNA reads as TGTGCCAGCAGCCAAGAGCGGGGGACCTACAATGAGCAGTTCTTC. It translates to CASSQERGTYNEQFF.

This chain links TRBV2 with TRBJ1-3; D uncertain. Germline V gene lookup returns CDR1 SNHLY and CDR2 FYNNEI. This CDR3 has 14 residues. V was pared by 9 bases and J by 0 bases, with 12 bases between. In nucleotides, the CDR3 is TGTGCCAGTCTAGGAGATTACTCTGGAAACACCATATATTTT. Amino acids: CASLGDYSGNTIYF.

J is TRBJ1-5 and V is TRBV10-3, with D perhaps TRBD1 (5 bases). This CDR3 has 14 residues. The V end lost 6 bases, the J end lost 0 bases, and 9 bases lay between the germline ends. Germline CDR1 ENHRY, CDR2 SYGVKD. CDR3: CAISSQVSNQPQHF. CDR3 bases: TGTGCCATCAGCTCACAGGTTAGCAATCAGCCCCAGCATTTT.

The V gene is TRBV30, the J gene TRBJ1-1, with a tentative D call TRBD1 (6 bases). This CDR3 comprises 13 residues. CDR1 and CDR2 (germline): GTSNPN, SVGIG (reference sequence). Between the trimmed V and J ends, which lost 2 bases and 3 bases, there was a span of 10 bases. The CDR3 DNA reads TGTGCCTGGAGTAGGACAGCCGACACTGAAGCTTTCTTT. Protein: CAWSRTADTEAFF.

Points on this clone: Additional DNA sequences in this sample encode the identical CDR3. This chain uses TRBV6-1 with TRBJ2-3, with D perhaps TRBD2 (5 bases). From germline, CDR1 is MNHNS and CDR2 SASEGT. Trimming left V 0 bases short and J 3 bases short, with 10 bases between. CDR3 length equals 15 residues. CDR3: CASSEAPGSTDTQYF. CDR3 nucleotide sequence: TGTGCCAGCAGTGAAGCTCCGGGGTCAACAGATACGCAGTATTTT.